This TCR beta chain was identified during a study of T cells in narcolepsy. Overall study context: Donors had narcolepsy type 1 or type 2, or were healthy controls.

Sequenced by immunoSEQ multiplex PCR; TCRdb stores in-frame clones only, minus some. The sample lists under 30,000 clones, about four fifths occurring once. The ends were cut back, 0 bases at V and 5 bases at J, with 8 bases in the middle. The CDR3 sequence is 13 residues long. The germline V gene has CDR1 ENHRY and CDR2 SYGVKD. The TCR comes from a human donor with narcolepsy. The chain uses TRBV10-3 and TRBJ2-7; D tentatively reads TRBD1 or TRBD2 (6 bases each). The sequencing sample was made of CD45RA- memory CD4+ T cells from PBMCs. Here the CDR3 reads CAISESRGDEQYF. The CDR3, as DNA: TGTGCCATCAGTGAGTCGAGGGGGGACGAGCAGTACTTC.